This T cell receptor beta chain was sequenced for a study of shared T cell receptors in the human thymus. This clone has more than one count but fewer than ten. CDR1 and CDR2 (germline): SQVTM, ANQGSEA. Deletions cut 5 bases from V and 2 bases from J, with 22 bases between. This CDR3 is built from 18 residues. Data came from immunoSEQ multiplex PCR; TCRdb stores just in-frame clones and leaves some out. The sample lists roughly 710,000 clones; 75% to 90% were seen once. This same sample was also part of a study on human thymus T cells.

Sequenced input: thymocytes. The receptor was derived from a girl less than two years old with a congenital heart defect. The chain combines TRBV29-1 with TRBJ2-6, with a tentative D call TRBD1 (7 bases). In DNA, the CDR3 is TGCAGCGTTTGGCCAGGGGGGCTATACCTTCCTGGGGCCAACGTCCTGACTTTC. As protein: CSVWPGGLYLPGANVLTF.